This T cell receptor beta chain came from a study of blood T cell repertoires in COVID-19. Study context: The United States, Italy and Spain supplied acute and convalescent COVID-19 samples. Sample material is recorded as cDNA or gDNA derived from T cells, B-cell-depleted T cells, or PBMCs.

Per the germline V gene, CDR1 is ENHRY and CDR2 is SYGVKD. V was clipped by 3 bases and J by 5 bases, with 10 bases between them. The CDR3 runs to 13 residues. In the authors' workflow: Reference gene primer amplification in the assay estimated nucleated cell counts. Using immunoSEQ multiplex PCR, the repertoire was profiled, and TCRdb retains in-frame clones only, with some absent. The V and J calls and clone size come from that table; D and trimming were worked out from the DNA. Among 55,000 to 80,000 clones listed, 80% to 85% were seen once. This receptor was identified in a human donor in a cohort sampled during active COVID-19. Sequencing was performed on peripheral blood. The gene calls are TRBV10-3 and TRBJ2-5, with D possibly matching TRBD2 (6 bases). In DNA form, the CDR3 reads TGTGCCATCAGTGAAGGCGGGGTTGAGACCCAGTACTTC. It yields the protein CAISEGGVETQYF.